This T cell receptor beta chain emerged from a study of memory CD4+ T cells and cytomegalovirus serostatus. The sort gate was single viable CD3+CD4+CD8-CD45RO+ cells for memory CD4+ T cells. V was pared by 4 bases and J by 3 bases, with 10 bases between. Per germline, CDR1 SGHAT and CDR2 FQDESV (reference sequence). The CDR3 runs to 13 residues. The protocol was immunoSEQ multiplex PCR, while the TCRdb copy is restricted to in-frame clones and leaves out a portion. The sample shows more than 50,000 clones, roughly three quarters of them seen only once. The sequenced sample was memory CD4+ T cells from blood. The V call is TRBV11-1, the J call TRBJ2-7; no definite D call. The receptor comes from an adult in good health and CMV-seronegative. DNA of the CDR3: TGTGCCAGCAGCTCGCCTAGGGACTACGAGCAGTACTTC. This sequence encodes CASSSPRDYEQYF.